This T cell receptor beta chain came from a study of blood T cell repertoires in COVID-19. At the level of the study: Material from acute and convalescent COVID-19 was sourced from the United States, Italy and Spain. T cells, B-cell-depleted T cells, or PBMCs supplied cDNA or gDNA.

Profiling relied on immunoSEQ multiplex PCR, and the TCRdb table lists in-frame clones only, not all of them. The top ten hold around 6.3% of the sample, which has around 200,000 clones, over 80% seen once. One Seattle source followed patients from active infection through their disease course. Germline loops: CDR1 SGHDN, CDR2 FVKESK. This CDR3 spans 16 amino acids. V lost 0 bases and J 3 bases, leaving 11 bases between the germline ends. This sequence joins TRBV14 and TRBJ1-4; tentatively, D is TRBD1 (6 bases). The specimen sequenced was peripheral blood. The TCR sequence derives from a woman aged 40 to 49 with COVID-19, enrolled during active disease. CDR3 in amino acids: CASSQEGGRSNEKLFF. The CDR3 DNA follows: TGTGCCAGCAGCCAAGAGGGGGGGCGGTCTAATGAAAAACTGTTTTTT.